This T cell receptor (beta chain) stems from a study of T-cell reconstitution after alpha-beta-depleted transplantation in children listed by TCRdb under 2016. Background for the entire study: Using TCR repertoire profiling, the study followed T-cell immune reconstitution in a quantitative way in children after TCRalphabeta/CD19-depleted allogeneic hematopoietic cell transplantation.

V is cut by 4 bases and J by 4 bases, and the space between the germline ends is 10 bases. From the cysteine up to the phenylalanine, the CDR3 has a length of 12 residues. Only the CDR3 DNA stays, 36 bases, in frame from base 1. CDR1 DFQATT and CDR2 SNEGSKA were looked up in the germline V gene (reference sequence). On the study overall, not on this receptor specifically: About two months after transplant, the apparently early recovery of alphabetaT-cell counts reportedly depended on just several hundred clones that had expanded rapidly and came from non-depleted graft cells. In some patients, the high TCRbeta diversity seen at day 60 was put down to recipient T cells and intrathymic progenitors that had survived conditioning. Over the following months the frequencies of hyperexpanded clones went down, and after one year T-cell counts and TCRbeta diversity were mostly credited to newly produced T cells.

The sample's treatment or condition label, in plain terms: allogeneic hematopoietic cell transplantation with graft depleted of TCRalphabeta T cells and CD19 B cells. The children who served as transplant recipients had been given grafts of TCRalphabeta/CD19-depleted allogeneic hematopoietic cells. Libraries were constructed by PCR. TCRdb shows the sequencer as Illumina HiSeq 2500. Molecular barcoding was employed in the preparation of TCR libraries, with unique molecular identifiers being used to normalize TCRbeta repertoire quantification. TCRdb ran its own pipeline on the public reads, namely fastp trimming at Q25 and MiXCR clone calling, and kept in-frame beta chains. CDR3 protein sequences are deduplicated, and each keeps its most common genes and DNA. The table for this sample lists some 550,000 distinct CDR3 sequences; roughly 23% of them were counted only once. Together, the top ten hold 11% to 15% of the sample.

With respect to this clonotype: What antigen it recognizes has not been identified. Base qualities are not provided; no much larger clone lies one nucleotide away.

Sequenced material: PBMCs, mostly from graft donor cells, taken 360 days after TCRalphabeta/CD19-depleted stem cell transplant. The source of this sequence is a boy in the first two years of life who had a stem cell transplant for acute myeloid leukemia, so the T cells may come from the graft donor. The rearrangement combines TRBV20-1 with TRBJ1-1, and possibly TRBD1, on 5 matching bases. The DNA is as follows: TGCAGTGCTAAGGGGAGAGGCACTGAAGCTTTCTTT. It codes for CSAKGRGTEAFF.